The 7 T cell receptor beta chains reported below all come from one sample, sequenced in a study of cytomegalovirus exposure and HLA in healthy donors. 60 Vbeta and 13 Jbeta primers were used in PCR. Produced via immunoSEQ multiplex PCR; TCRdb's table is partial and in-frame only. This sample has roughly 150,000 clones, with about 72% found just once. Sequencing was carried out using PBMCs. These receptors were collected from a male donor in good health and CMV-seronegative.

The rearrangement uses TRBV29-1 and TRBJ1-2; 10 bases are shared with TRBD1. The CDR3 consists of 15 residues. Germline CDR1 reads SQVTM; CDR2 reads ANQGSEA. The trim removed 4 bases at V and 1 base at J, leaving 6 bases unmatched. CDR3 residues: CSVVGQGKDNYGYTF. DNA of the CDR3: TGCAGCGTTGTGGGACAGGGGAAAGATAACTATGGCTACACCTTC.

This clone was found once. The gene calls are TRBV4-3 and TRBJ2-3; D is possibly TRBD1 (5 bases). V dropped 0 bases and J dropped 2 bases, with 12 bases sitting between them. Germline V gives CDR1 LGHNA, CDR2 YSLEER. This CDR3 spans 16 amino acids. CDR3 in DNA: TGCGCCAGCAGCCAAGAGGGCAGGGCGGCCACAGATACGCAGTATTTT. It yields the protein CASSQEGRAATDTQYF.

The rearrangement links TRBV2 to TRBJ2-7, with 8 bases identical to TRBD1. The CDR3 extends over 14 amino acids. J lost 5 bases, V lost 1 base, and 4 bases had no gene match. Germline CDR1 SNHLY, CDR2 FYNNEI. The CDR3, as DNA: TGTGCCAGCAGTGAAGAGGCAGGGGGCCACGAGCAGTACTTC. It specifies CASSEEAGGHEQYF.

This sequence joins TRBV5-1 and TRBJ2-5; 8 bases align to TRBD2. This CDR3 contains 14 residues. The ends lost 4 bases at V and 5 bases at J; junction bases unmatched: 7. Germline lookup yields CDR1 SGHRS and CDR2 YFSETQ. In nucleotides, the CDR3 is TGCGCCAGCAGCAACCCCCGGGGGGGGGAGACCCAGTACTTC. Its translation is CASSNPRGGETQYF.

This rearrangement joins TRBV18 to TRBJ1-2, with 9 positions matching TRBD1. V lost 3 bases and J lost 2; bases outside the gene matches: 7. CDR1 and CDR2 from the germline V gene are KGHSH and LQKENI. CDR3 length equals 16 residues. The DNA for the CDR3 is TGTGCCAGCTCACCGAGGCAAGGACAGGGGAACTATGGCTACACCTTC. It is translated as CASSPRQGQGNYGYTF.

This clone was detected only once. The chain uses TRBV5-4 and TRBJ2-1, with 9 bases matching TRBD2. CDR1 and CDR2 (germline): SGHNT, YYREEE (reference sequence). This CDR3 contains 15 residues. Germline trimming cut 2 bases from V and 8 bases from J; bases unmatched to any gene: 8. The CDR3 DNA is TGTGCCAGCAGCTTTGCGGGAGGGCCTCTCGATGAGCAGTTCTTC. Protein: CASSFAGGPLDEQFF.

The chain joins TRBV5-1 to TRBJ2-7; 8 bases line up with TRBD1. The CDR3 extends over 16 amino acids. The germline V gene encodes CDR1 SGHRS and CDR2 YFSETQ. Losses at the gene ends were 4 bases for V and 6 bases for J; bases not matched to a gene: 15. CDR3 in DNA: TGCGCCAGCAGCCTTGCCCGGGACAGGAGCAGTTTCGAGCAGTACTTC. Translated: CASSLARDRSSFEQYF.